The 3 T cell receptor beta chains in this list originate from one sample, sequenced in a study of shared clonotypes between healthy human individuals. Profiling relied on immunoSEQ multiplex PCR, and the TCRdb table lists in-frame clones only, not all of them. Among almost 750,000 clones listed, roughly 72% were seen once. What was sequenced was memory CD4+ T cells sorted from blood. The sample's subset: CD45RA-negative fraction. The receptors were sampled from a woman younger than 45 in good health.

The chain links TRBV15 to TRBJ2-5; D is uncertain. The germline V gene encodes CDR1 LNHNV and CDR2 YYDKDF (reference sequence). V was clipped by 0 bases and J by 0 bases, with 8 bases between them. The CDR3 runs 15 residues. In DNA form, the CDR3 reads TGTGCCACCAGCAGAGATCACAGAAACCAAGAGACCCAGTACTTC. This codes for CATSRDHRNQETQYF.

The genes are TRBV28 and TRBJ2-3, with TRBD2 matching 11 bases. The germline CDR1 and CDR2 sequences are MDHEN and SYDVKM. The CDR3 is made up of 14 amino acids. The V and J ends lost 6 bases and 2 bases, in that order; junction bases with no gene match: 1. CDR3 DNA: TGTGCCAGCAGGACTAGCGGGATCACAGATACGCAGTATTTT. Its translation: CASRTSGITDTQYF.

In regard to this clone: The same CDR3 arises from other DNA sequences in this sample as well. This chain connects TRBV7-2 to TRBJ1-2; 9 nucleotides align to TRBD1. The CDR3 is 15 amino acids. V shed 2 bases and J 1 base; nucleotides not matched to a gene: 2. Germline values: CDR1 SGHTA, CDR2 FQGNSA. This CDR3 is CASSLPGQGNYGYTF. The CDR3 DNA is TGTGCCAGCAGCTTACCGGGACAGGGTAACTATGGCTACACCTTC.